The 13 T cell receptor beta chains in this list originate from one sample, sequenced in a study of blood T cell repertoires in COVID-19. The method was immunoSEQ multiplex PCR; TCRdb's version includes in-frame clones alone and lacks a portion of them. Among some 230,000 clones, 70% to 85% were seen once, and the ten largest hold about 15%. What was sequenced was PBMCs or T cells enriched from blood (not recorded which). The origin of the receptors is a man in his forties or fifties who had recovered from COVID-19.

V gene TRBV6-5 combines with J gene TRBJ1-3, with D unresolved. Germline V gives CDR1 MNHEY, CDR2 SVGAGI. This CDR3 region has 14 residues. Trimming pared 5 bases from V and 2 bases from J, leaving 10 bases between. DNA of the CDR3: TGTGCCAGCAGTACGGGAGGCGCTGGAAACACCATATATTTT. As protein: CASSTGGAGNTIYF.

This chain joins TRBV5-1 and TRBJ1-4; D is possibly TRBD1 (5 bases). Germline V gives CDR1 SGHRS, CDR2 YFSETQ. The V and J ends lost 1 base and 4 bases respectively, with 11 bases between them. This CDR3 region has 15 residues. CDR3 nucleotide sequence: TGCGCCAGCAGCTTGTTTGGGGCCGGTAATGAAAAACTGTTTTTT. It codes for CASSLFGAGNEKLFF.

The V gene is TRBV5-5, the J gene TRBJ1-2; D is unresolved. Trimming pared 4 bases from V and 5 bases from J, leaving 21 bases between. The CDR3 extends over 16 amino acids. Germline V lookup: CDR1 SGHKS, CDR2 YYEKEE (reference sequence). Written as DNA, the CDR3 is TGTGCCAGCAGCCCCCGCATAGTCGCTAGCTTATATGGCTACACCTTC. The encoded protein is CASSPRIVASLYGYTF.

The chain joins TRBV6-6 to TRBJ1-2; D is unresolved. CDR3 length equals 15 residues. CDR1 is MNHNY and CDR2 is SVGAGI in the germline V gene (reference sequence). The V end lost 5 bases, the J end lost 0 bases, and 13 bases lay between the germline ends. The DNA for the CDR3 is TGTGCCAGCAGTCTCAGCGGAAGCTCTAACTATGGCTACACCTTC. Translated: CASSLSGSSNYGYTF.

This clone was seen more than once but under ten times. At the DNA level, this CDR3 is encoded by other sequences in the same sample as well. V and J are TRBV27 and TRBJ2-7, with a tentative D call TRBD1 (5 bases). This CDR3 has 14 amino acids. From germline, CDR1 is MNHEY and CDR2 SMNVEV (reference sequence). V dropped 0 bases and J dropped 4 bases, with 10 bases sitting between them. The DNA of the CDR3 is TGTGCCAGCAGTTTATCGAGGCAGGGATACGAGCAGTACTTC. Translation gives CASSLSRQGYEQYF.

This clone occurred once. This chain's CDR3 is CASSPQTVFSYNEQFF. In DNA, the CDR3 is TGTGCCAGCAGTCCACAGACAGTCTTCTCCTACAATGAGCAGTTCTTC. The V and J genes are TRBV3-1 (or the pseudogene TRBV3-2) and TRBJ2-1, with D perhaps matching TRBD1 (5 bases). V was shortened by 6 bases and J by 0 bases, with 15 bases between the two germline ends. CDR3 size: 16 residues. Germline assignment: CDR1 LGHDT and CDR2 YNNKEL (reference sequence).

Comment on this clone: Within the sample, other DNA sequences also encode this same CDR3. The V call is TRBV6-5, the J call TRBJ2-7; 7 bases are a match to TRBD1. This CDR3 region has 13 residues. Trimming took 2 bases from V and 3 from J; bases not matched to a gene: 1. Germline V gene lookup returns CDR1 MNHEY and CDR2 SVGAGI. CDR3 DNA: TGTGCCAGCAGTTACACAGGGGTCTACGAGCAGTACTTC. Amino acid sequence: CASSYTGVYEQYF.

The chain joins TRBV27 to TRBJ2-7, with a weak D call TRBD2 (5 bases). The germline gives CDR1 MNHEY, CDR2 SMNVEV (reference sequence). CDR3 length: 20 amino acids. V dropped 3 bases and J dropped 0 bases, with 27 bases sitting between them. The CDR3 spells CASSFRAGLDRTVSSYEQYF. The CDR3 bases are TGTGCCAGCAGTTTTAGGGCGGGCCTGGACCGGACTGTTAGCTCCTACGAGCAGTACTTC.

The V and J genes are TRBV15 and TRBJ1-6, with a tentative D call TRBD1 (5 bases). This CDR3 is built from 15 residues. With 0 bases removed from V and 7 bases from J, the gap between germline ends came to 10 bases. Germline loops: CDR1 LNHNV, CDR2 YYDKDF (reference sequence). Here the CDR3 DNA reads TGTGCCACCAGCAGAGATCAGGGTGACAATTCACCCCTCCACTTT. Its protein product is CATSRDQGDNSPLHF.

This clone turned up a few times. The chain couples TRBV24-1 to TRBJ2-2, with D uncertain. The CDR3 is 13 residues long. CDR1 and CDR2 from the germline V gene are KGHDR and SFDVKD. The germline V and J ends were trimmed by 7 bases and 4 bases, with 9 bases remaining between them. Written as DNA, the CDR3 is TGTGCCACCAGCTACAGATCCACCGGGGAGCTGTTTTTT. Its translation is CATSYRSTGELFF.

The J gene is TRBJ1-2, the V gene TRBV5-1, with 7 bases matching TRBD1. Germline V CDR1 and CDR2: SGHRS, YFSETQ. CDR3 length equals 14 residues. V lost 4 bases and J lost 6; bases outside the gene matches: 9. CDR3 residues: CASSQSVTGDGYTF. The CDR3 DNA sequence: TGCGCCAGCAGCCAATCCGTCACAGGGGATGGCTACACCTTC.

The rearrangement uses TRBV18 and TRBJ1-2; D unresolved. The CDR3 runs 16 residues. V lost 0 bases to trimming and J lost 5 bases, with 16 bases between them. CDR1 and CDR2 (germline): KGHSH, LQKENI. The CDR3 DNA reads TGTGCCAGCTCACCACCGGCTCAGGCTGGGCCTTATGGCTACACCTTC. Its protein is CASSPPAQAGPYGYTF.

The chain recombines TRBV7-9 with TRBJ2-7; 11 positions match TRBD2. The V gene's germline CDR1 is SEHNR and CDR2 FQNEAQ (reference sequence). This CDR3 has 15 amino acids. V lost 8 bases, J lost 1 base, and 7 bases stayed unmatched. CDR3 bases: TGTGCCAGCTCCCTGACTAGCGGGGCTTCCTACGAGCAGTACTTC. It specifies CASSLTSGASYEQYF.